The 24 T cell receptor beta chains presented below share a single source sample, sequenced in a study of shared clonotypes between healthy human individuals. Sequenced by immunoSEQ multiplex PCR; TCRdb stores in-frame clones only, minus some. Counted here are about 2.5 million clones, around 90% occurring once; the ten biggest clones make up 0.37%. Sequencing was performed on naive CD4+ T cells from PBMCs. Specified subset: CD45RA+ positively selected. The receptors here all came from a young man in good health. Some clones in this sample may be carry-over from other donors' samples.

This clone was observed a single time. V gene TRBV7-2 combines with J gene TRBJ1-2; tentatively, D is TRBD1 (6 bases). Trimming cost V 8 bases and J 7 bases, with 17 bases left between them. CDR1 is SGHTA, CDR2 FQGNSA, per germline. This CDR3 is 13 amino acids long. The CDR3 DNA reads as TGTGCCAGCTCAATACAGGGAGTCTTTGGCTACACCTTC. This gives the protein CASSIQGVFGYTF.

This clone was seen just once. The chain combines TRBV7-9 with TRBJ2-6; weak D call: TRBD1 (6 bases). The CDR3 totals 18 residues. The ends were cut back, 10 bases at V and 0 bases at J, with 22 bases in the middle. The germline V gene encodes CDR1 SEHNR and CDR2 FQNEAQ (reference sequence). The CDR3 DNA is TGTGCCACCAACGTTCCGGGACAAGGATTCTCTGGGGCCAACGTCCTGACTTTC. Translation gives CATNVPGQGFSGANVLTF.

This chain uses TRBV4-3 with TRBJ2-1, with D uncertain. The CDR3 has 13 amino acids. Germline assignment: CDR1 LGHNA and CDR2 YSLEER. With 0 bases removed from V and 7 bases from J, the gap between germline ends came to 7 bases. The CDR3 here is CASSQDLRNEQFF. The CDR3 region has the DNA TGCGCCAGCAGCCAAGATCTAAGGAATGAGCAGTTCTTC.

This chain connects TRBV5-1 to TRBJ2-7; D remains unclear. Trimming took 0 bases from V and 2 from J, leaving 12 bases between them. Germline-derived CDR1 and CDR2 are SGHRS and YFSETQ. The CDR3 is 15 residues long. CDR3 region: CASSLVFEQPYEQYF. CDR3 DNA: TGCGCCAGCAGCTTGGTGTTCGAACAGCCCTACGAGCAGTACTTC. Using reference TRBV5-1 and TRBJ2-7 for the parts outside the CDR3, the full variable domain is KAGVTQTPRYLIKTRGQQVTLSCSPISGHRSVSWYQQTPGQGLQFLFEYFSETQRNKGNFPGRFSGRQFSNSRSEMNVSTLELGDSALYLCASSLVFEQPYEQYFGPGTRLTVT.

The chain is built from TRBV28 and TRBJ2-2, with D possibly matching TRBD2 (6 bases). V was clipped by 2 bases and J by 6 bases, with 19 bases between them. Germline CDR1 and CDR2: MDHEN and SYDVKM. The CDR3 extends over 17 amino acids. CDR3 bases: TGTGCCAGCAGTTTAAGGGACTTCAAAACAGGATCCGGGGAGCTGTTTTTT. Amino acid sequence: CASSLRDFKTGSGELFF.

This chain uses TRBV14 with TRBJ1-5, with unresolved D. Trimming stripped 3 bases from V and 9 bases from J, with 9 bases between. Germline V gene lookup returns CDR1 SGHDN and CDR2 FVKESK. The CDR3 consists of 12 residues. The CDR3: CASSQDSGPQHF. The CDR3 bases are TGTGCCAGCAGCCAGGACTCGGGGCCCCAGCATTTT.

The chain is built from TRBV5-1 and TRBJ2-5, with TRBD1 identical over 10 bases. V lost 2 bases to trimming and J lost 4 bases; unmatched junction nucleotides: 8. Germline values: CDR1 SGHRS, CDR2 YFSETQ. This CDR3 has 16 residues. The CDR3 reads CASSLTGTGVPETQYF. In nucleotides, the CDR3 is TGCGCCAGCAGCTTAACCGGGACAGGGGTCCCAGAGACCCAGTACTTC.

The chain is built from TRBV6-1 and TRBJ1-2; 7 nucleotides line up with TRBD1. CDR1 MNHNS and CDR2 SASEGT come from the germline V gene. This CDR3 has 13 residues. J gave up 6 bases and V 3 bases, and 4 bases lay outside the gene matches. The CDR3 protein is CASSDDRVDGYTF. The DNA for the CDR3 is TGTGCCAGCAGTGATGACAGGGTGGATGGCTACACCTTC.

The chain uses TRBV28 and TRBJ1-2; D is uncertain. This CDR3 has 13 amino acids. With 7 bases removed from V and 4 bases from J, the gap between germline ends came to 13 bases. Germline CDR1 reads MDHEN; CDR2 reads SYDVKM. CDR3 amino acids: CASTPGVTYGYTF. Here the CDR3 DNA reads TGTGCCAGCACCCCGGGAGTAACCTATGGCTACACCTTC.

There are a few counts of this clone. The rearrangement links TRBV15 to TRBJ1-5; TRBD1 might be the D (6 bases). V lost 0 bases to trimming and J lost 0 bases, with 6 bases between them. In germline, CDR1 is LNHNV, CDR2 YYDKDF (reference sequence). This CDR3 comprises 15 residues. The CDR3 nucleotides read TGTGCCACCAGCAGAGACAGGGGTAGCAATCAGCCCCAGCATTTT. The encoded protein is CATSRDRGSNQPQHF.

The rearrangement joins TRBV7-3 to TRBJ2-1, with D maybe TRBD2 (5 bases). This CDR3 region has 15 residues. Trimming took off 1 base at V and 4 bases at J, with 11 bases between the two ends. Germline CDR1 reads SGHTA; CDR2 reads FQGTGA. The CDR3: CASSLRGEDYNEQFF. Here the CDR3 DNA reads TGTGCCAGCAGCTTAAGGGGAGAGGATTACAATGAGCAGTTCTTC.

V and J are TRBV4-3 and TRBJ2-7, with 9 bases lining up with TRBD1. The junction had 10 bases not matched to a gene; V was cut back by 4 bases and J by 3 bases. The CDR3 sequence is 16 residues long. CDR1 LGHNA and CDR2 YSLEER come from the germline V gene. CDR3 in amino acids: CASSPNLDRGGYEQYF. In DNA, the CDR3 is TGCGCCAGCAGCCCCAACTTGGACAGGGGCGGCTACGAGCAGTACTTC.

The chain recombines TRBV6-5 with TRBJ2-1; D may correspond to TRBD1 or TRBD2 (5 bases each). Germline loops: CDR1 MNHEY, CDR2 SVGAGI. The ends were cut back, 0 bases at V and 7 bases at J, with 13 bases in the middle. This CDR3 has 15 residues. The CDR3 sequence is CASSYSGTLGNEQFF. For the CDR3, the DNA is TGTGCCAGCAGTTACTCGGGGACCTTAGGGAATGAGCAGTTCTTC.

To note about this clone: An end of the junction does not agree with germline; a read error may underlie this. The chain is built from TRBV29-1 and TRBJ2-5; a possible D gene is TRBD1 (6 bases). The germline V gene has CDR1 SQVTM and CDR2 ANQGSEA. The CDR3 extends over 12 amino acids. This CDR3 is CSGRTAHAIVDF. CDR3 nucleotide sequence: TGCAGCGGACGGACAGCCCATGCTATTGTTGACTTC.

The chain links TRBV25-1 to TRBJ2-1; 10 bases map to TRBD1. In germline, CDR1 is MGHDK, CDR2 SYGVNS. The J segment lost 2 bases and the V segment lost 5 bases, leaving 6 bases of the junction unmatched. CDR3 length: 16 amino acids. CDR3 bases: TGTGCCAGCAGTAAACCGACAGGGGGCGCCTACAATGAGCAGTTCTTC. This codes for CASSKPTGGAYNEQFF.

The V and J genes are TRBV7-2 and TRBJ1-4; 8 positions agree with TRBD1. V shed 5 bases and J 7 bases; nucleotides not matched to a gene: 6. The CDR3 has 14 residues. CDR1 and CDR2 (germline): SGHTA, FQGNSA. This CDR3 reads CASSPRQGSEKLFF. The CDR3 region has the DNA TGTGCCAGCAGCCCCAGACAGGGGAGTGAAAAACTGTTTTTT.

The gene calls are TRBV2 and TRBJ2-1, with 13 bases aligning to TRBD2. Germline values: CDR1 SNHLY, CDR2 FYNNEI. Trimming removed 6 bases from V and 4 bases from J; junction bases left unmatched: 3. The CDR3 is made up of 15 amino acids. CDR3 DNA: TGTGCCAGCAGGGGGACTAGCGGGAAGTACAATGAGCAGTTCTTC. Amino acid sequence: CASRGTSGKYNEQFF.

The chain uses TRBV18 and TRBJ2-3, with TRBD1 matching over 8 bases. V dropped 6 bases and J dropped 3; count of bases not matched to a gene: 5. In germline, CDR1 is KGHSH, CDR2 LQKENI. CDR3 size: 14 residues. DNA of the CDR3: TGTGCCAGCTCGCCAGGGGGCTTGACAGATACGCAGTATTTT. Amino acid sequence: CASSPGGLTDTQYF.

This chain joins TRBV28 and TRBJ2-7; the match to TRBD2 covers 8 bases. Per germline, CDR1 MDHEN and CDR2 SYDVKM. This CDR3 is 11 amino acids long. Trimming cost V 6 bases and J 7 bases; bases outside gene matches: 2. The CDR3 coding sequence is TGTGCCAGCAGCCGACTAGCGGAGCAGTACTTC. It is translated as CASSRLAEQYF.

The V gene is TRBV19, the J gene TRBJ2-3; weak D call: TRBD2 (5 bases). The V gene lost 5 bases and the J gene lost 3 bases, with 9 bases spanning the gap. CDR1 is LNHDA and CDR2 is SQIVND in the germline V gene (reference sequence). This CDR3 is built from 13 residues. The DNA for the CDR3 is TGTGCCAGTAGTCCCAGCGGAACAGATACGCAGTATTTT. It codes for CASSPSGTDTQYF.

The J gene is TRBJ2-1, the V gene TRBV5-1; D might be TRBD2 (6 bases). This CDR3 has 14 amino acids. Per germline, CDR1 SGHRS and CDR2 YFSETQ. V was cut by 1 base and J by 6 bases, with 11 bases left in between. Written as DNA, the CDR3 is TGCGCCAGCAGCTTGTCTCTAGCGAGCAATGAGCAGTTCTTC. As protein: CASSLSLASNEQFF.

The chain couples TRBV15 to TRBJ1-5, with 7 bases that match TRBD1. This CDR3 is 15 amino acids long. Germline V gene lookup returns CDR1 LNHNV and CDR2 YYDKDF (reference sequence). V lost 1 base, J lost 6 bases, and 6 bases stayed unmatched. The CDR3 sequence: CATSRVYRGLQPQHF. CDR3 DNA sequence: TGTGCCACCAGCAGAGTTTATAGGGGGCTTCAGCCCCAGCATTTT. Full variable domain (outside the CDR3, taken from reference TRBV15 and TRBJ1-5): DAMVIQNPRYQVTQFGKPVTLSCSQTLNHNVMYWYQQKSSQAPKLLFHYYDKDFNNEADTPDNFQSRRPNTSFCFLDIRSPGLGDTAMYLCATSRVYRGLQPQHFGDGTRLSIL.

J is TRBJ1-2 and V is TRBV19, with D perhaps matching TRBD1 (5 bases). V was trimmed by 6 bases and J by 3 bases, leaving 14 bases between them. The germline gives CDR1 LNHDA, CDR2 SQIVND (reference sequence). The CDR3 covers 14 residues. This CDR3 reads CASSPSGTDYGYTF. The DNA of the CDR3 is TGTGCCAGTAGCCCAAGCGGGACGGACTATGGCTACACCTTC.

The gene calls are TRBV7-2 and TRBJ1-2; tentative D call: TRBD1 (6 bases). Trimming took 4 bases from V and 5 from J, leaving 17 bases between them. Germline V gives CDR1 SGHTA, CDR2 FQGNSA. There are 15 residues in the CDR3. The CDR3 nucleotides are TGTGCCAGCAGCTCGGGACCGGGACATATGTATGGCTACACCTTC. Its protein product is CASSSGPGHMYGYTF.